One T cell receptor beta chain is described in this entry. Its target is unknown. The entry originates in a study of cytomegalovirus exposure and HLA in healthy donors. Overall study context: The same platform used for the 666 first-cohort repertoires was also used for the 95 to 150 validation repertoires, as a later analysis reported. Study observations and caveats: The classifier was said to identify cytomegalovirus status with high specificity and sensitivity. There were around 160 TCR beta chains listed as cytomegalovirus-associated. According to a subsequent analysis, TCR clusters identified in the first cohort showed a tendency to co-occur across the approximately 120 validation repertoires.

TCRdb's copy holds only in-frame clones and misses some; the assay was immunoSEQ multiplex PCR. The sample contains around 190,000 clones, roughly 85% of which appear only once. Trimming took off 3 bases at V and 0 bases at J, with 15 bases between the two ends. CDR1 SQVTM and CDR2 ANQGSEA come from the germline V gene. The CDR3 is 16 amino acids. The chain carries TRBV29-1 and TRBJ2-1; tentative D call: TRBD2 (5 bases). Material: PBMCs. The origin of this receptor is a man younger than 35 in good health and CMV-seropositive. CDR3 amino acids: CSVEYGERSSYNEQFF. CDR3 DNA: TGCAGCGTTGAGTACGGCGAGCGGAGCTCCTACAATGAGCAGTTCTTC.